This TCR beta chain was identified in a study of chemoradiotherapy in HPV16-positive cancers. Over chemoradiotherapy, repertoires were sampled more than once. Germline values: CDR1 SGHTA, CDR2 FQGNSA. The CDR3 contains 17 residues. Unmatched junction bases numbered 12, after V lost 5 bases and J lost 3 bases. Study-level findings and limits: HPV-responsive T-cell expansion during chemoradiotherapy was linked to improved recurrence-free survival in HPV16-positive patients.

Sequencing used immunoSEQ multiplex PCR; TCRdb keeps in-frame clones, though not all of them. The sample records tens of thousands of clones, 90% being singletons. In the case of this clone: Antigen unknown.

J is TRBJ2-3 and V is TRBV7-2; 9 bases map to TRBD2. This receptor was obtained from a human donor with HPV-associated anogenital cancer. Material: blood, obtained from a patient who underwent chemoradiotherapy. The DNA of the CDR3 is TGTGCCAGCAGCCCGATGGCAGCGGGAGGTTTGACAGATACGCAGTATTTT. This gives the protein CASSPMAAGGLTDTQYF.